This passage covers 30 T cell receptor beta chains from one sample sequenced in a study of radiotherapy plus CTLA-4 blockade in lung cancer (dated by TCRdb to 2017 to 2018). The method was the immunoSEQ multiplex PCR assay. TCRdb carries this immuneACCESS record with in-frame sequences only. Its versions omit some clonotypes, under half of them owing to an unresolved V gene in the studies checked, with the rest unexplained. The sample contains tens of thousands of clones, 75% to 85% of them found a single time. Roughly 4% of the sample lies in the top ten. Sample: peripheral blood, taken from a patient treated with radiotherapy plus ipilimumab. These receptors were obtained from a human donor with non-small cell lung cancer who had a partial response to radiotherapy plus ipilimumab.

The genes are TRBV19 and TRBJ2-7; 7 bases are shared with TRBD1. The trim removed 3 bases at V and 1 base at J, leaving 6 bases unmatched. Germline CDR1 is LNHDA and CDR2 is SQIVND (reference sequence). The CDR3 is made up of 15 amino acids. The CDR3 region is CASSISGTASYEQYF. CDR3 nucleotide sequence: TGTGCCAGTAGTATTTCTGGGACAGCTTCCTACGAGCAGTACTTC.

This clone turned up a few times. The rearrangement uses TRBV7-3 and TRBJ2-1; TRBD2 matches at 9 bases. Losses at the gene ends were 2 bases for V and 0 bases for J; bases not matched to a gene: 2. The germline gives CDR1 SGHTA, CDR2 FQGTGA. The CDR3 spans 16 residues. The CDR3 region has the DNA TGTGCCAGCAGCTTAGCGGGGGGGACCTCCTACAATGAGCAGTTCTTC. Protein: CASSLAGGTSYNEQFF.

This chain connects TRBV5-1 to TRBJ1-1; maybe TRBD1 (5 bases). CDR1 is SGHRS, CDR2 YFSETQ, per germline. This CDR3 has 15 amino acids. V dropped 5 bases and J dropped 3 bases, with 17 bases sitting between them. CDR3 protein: CASSQTRVVDTEAFF. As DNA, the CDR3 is TGCGCCAGCAGTCAGACCAGGGTAGTGGACACTGAAGCTTTCTTT.

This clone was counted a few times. The chain's CDR3 is CASSLVGTSGGASGELFF. The CDR3 DNA reads TGTGCCAGCAGCTTAGTAGGGACTAGCGGGGGGGCCTCCGGGGAGCTGTTTTTT. The chain uses TRBV7-2 and TRBJ2-2; TRBD2 agrees at 16 bases. The CDR3 covers 18 residues. Trimming cost V 1 base and J 6 bases; bases outside gene matches: 5. From germline, CDR1 is SGHTA and CDR2 FQGNSA. Full variable domain (remainder filled in from reference TRBV7-2 and TRBJ2-2): GAGVSQSPSNKVTEKGKDVELRCDPISGHTALYWYRQSLGQGLEFLIYFQGNSAPDKSGLPSDRFSAERTGGSVSTLTIQRTQQEDSAVYLCASSLVGTSGGASGELFFGEGSRLTVL.

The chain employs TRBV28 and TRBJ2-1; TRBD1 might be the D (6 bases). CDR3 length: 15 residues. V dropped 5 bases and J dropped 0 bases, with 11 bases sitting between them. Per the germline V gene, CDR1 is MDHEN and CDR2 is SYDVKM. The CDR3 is CASSGQPSSYNEQFF. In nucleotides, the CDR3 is TGTGCCAGCAGTGGACAGCCGAGCTCCTACAATGAGCAGTTCTTC.

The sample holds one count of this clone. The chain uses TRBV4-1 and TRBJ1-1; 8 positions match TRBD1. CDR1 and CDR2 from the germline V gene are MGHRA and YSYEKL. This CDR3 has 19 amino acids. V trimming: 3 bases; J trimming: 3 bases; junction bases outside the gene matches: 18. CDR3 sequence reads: CASSQDLRQGYLSDTEAFF. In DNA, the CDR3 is TGCGCCAGCAGCCAGGACCTCCGACAGGGGTATCTTTCTGACACTGAAGCTTTCTTT.

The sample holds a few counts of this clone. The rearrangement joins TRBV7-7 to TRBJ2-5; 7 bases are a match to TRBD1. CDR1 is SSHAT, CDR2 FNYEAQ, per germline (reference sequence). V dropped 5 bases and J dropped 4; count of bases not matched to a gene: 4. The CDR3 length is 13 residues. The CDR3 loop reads CASSVYRGETQYF. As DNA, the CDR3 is TGTGCCAGCAGCGTATACAGGGGAGAGACCCAGTACTTC.

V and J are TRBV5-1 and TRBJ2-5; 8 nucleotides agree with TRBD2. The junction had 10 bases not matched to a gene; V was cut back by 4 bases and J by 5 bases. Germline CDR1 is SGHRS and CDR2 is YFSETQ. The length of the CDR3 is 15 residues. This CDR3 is CASSLSGGQRETQYF. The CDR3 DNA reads TGCGCCAGCAGCCTATCGGGGGGGCAACGGGAGACCCAGTACTTC.

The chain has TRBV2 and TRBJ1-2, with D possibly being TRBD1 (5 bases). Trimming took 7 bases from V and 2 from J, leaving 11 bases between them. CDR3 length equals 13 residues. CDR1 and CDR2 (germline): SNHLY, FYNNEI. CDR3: CASKTQENYGYTF. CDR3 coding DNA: TGTGCCAGCAAGACACAGGAAAACTATGGCTACACCTTC.

The DNA of the CDR3 is TGTGCCAGCAGTTTAGAGCAGGGATTTGGGGATACGCAGTATTTT. This codes for CASSLEQGFGDTQYF. This chain links TRBV27 with TRBJ2-3; a weak D match, TRBD1 (5 bases). The germline V and J ends were trimmed by 2 bases and 6 bases, with 15 bases remaining between them. CDR3 length: 15 residues. Germline lookup yields CDR1 MNHEY and CDR2 SMNVEV (reference sequence).

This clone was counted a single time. CDR3 DNA: TGTGCCAGCAGTTACGGGGGAGGCGGGAGAAAACTGTTTTTT. Translated: CASSYGGGGRKLFF. V usage is TRBV6-5 and J usage is TRBJ1-4; D possibly corresponds to TRBD1 (5 bases). V shed 2 bases and J shed 10 bases, with 14 bases lying between them. Germline lookup yields CDR1 MNHEY and CDR2 SVGAGI. The CDR3 loop spans 14 amino acids.

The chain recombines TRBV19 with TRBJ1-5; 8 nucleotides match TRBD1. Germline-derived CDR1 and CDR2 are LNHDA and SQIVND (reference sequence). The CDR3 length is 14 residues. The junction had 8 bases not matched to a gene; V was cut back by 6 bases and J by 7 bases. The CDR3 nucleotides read TGTGCCAGTAGCGAAGGACAGGGAAGCCAGCCCCAGCATTTT. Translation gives CASSEGQGSQPQHF.

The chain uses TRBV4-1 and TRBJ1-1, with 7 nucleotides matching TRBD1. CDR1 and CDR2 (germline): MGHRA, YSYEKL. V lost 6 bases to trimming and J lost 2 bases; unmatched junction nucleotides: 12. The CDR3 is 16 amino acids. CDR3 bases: TGCGCCAGCAGACAACACCGGACAGGTGACAACACTGAAGCTTTCTTT. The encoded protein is CASRQHRTGDNTEAFF.

The CDR3 region is CATSRENREEQYF. DNA for the CDR3: TGTGCCACCAGCAGAGAAAACAGGGAAGAGCAGTACTTC. The V call is TRBV15, the J call TRBJ2-7; TRBD1 is a possible D gene (6 bases). From germline, CDR1 is LNHNV and CDR2 YYDKDF (reference sequence). V was pared by 0 bases and J by 7 bases, with 10 bases between. The CDR3 covers 13 residues.

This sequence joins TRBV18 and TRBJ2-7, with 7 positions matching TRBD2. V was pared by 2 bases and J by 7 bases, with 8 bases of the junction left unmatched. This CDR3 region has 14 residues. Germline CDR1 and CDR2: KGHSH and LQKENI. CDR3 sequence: CASSPGGEGLEQYF. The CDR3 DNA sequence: TGTGCCAGCTCACCAGGCGGGGAGGGCCTGGAGCAGTACTTC.

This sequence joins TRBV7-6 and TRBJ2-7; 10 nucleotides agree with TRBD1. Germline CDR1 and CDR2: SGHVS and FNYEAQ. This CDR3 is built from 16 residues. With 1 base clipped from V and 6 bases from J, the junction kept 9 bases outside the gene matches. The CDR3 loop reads CASSLGSPGTGVEQYF. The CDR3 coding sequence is TGTGCCAGCAGCTTAGGATCTCCCGGGACAGGGGTCGAGCAGTACTTC.

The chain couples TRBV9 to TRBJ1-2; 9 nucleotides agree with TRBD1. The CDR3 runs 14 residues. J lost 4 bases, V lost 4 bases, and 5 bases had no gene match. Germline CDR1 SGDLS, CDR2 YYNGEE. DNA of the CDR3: TGTGCCAGCAGCAGGGACAGGGCCCCCTATGGCTACACCTTC. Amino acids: CASSRDRAPYGYTF.

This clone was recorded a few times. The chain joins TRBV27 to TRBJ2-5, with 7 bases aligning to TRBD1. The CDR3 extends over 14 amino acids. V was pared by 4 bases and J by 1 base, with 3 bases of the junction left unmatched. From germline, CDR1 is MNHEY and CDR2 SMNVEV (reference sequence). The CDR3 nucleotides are TGTGCCAGCAGTTCACGGACAGGCCAAGAGACCCAGTACTTC. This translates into CASSSRTGQETQYF.

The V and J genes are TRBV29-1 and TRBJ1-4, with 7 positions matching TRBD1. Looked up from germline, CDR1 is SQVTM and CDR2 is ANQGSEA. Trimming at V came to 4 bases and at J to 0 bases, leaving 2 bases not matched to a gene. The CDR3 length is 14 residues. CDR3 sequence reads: CSVGQGPTNEKLFF. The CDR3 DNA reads TGCAGCGTTGGACAGGGACCAACTAATGAAAAACTGTTTTTT.

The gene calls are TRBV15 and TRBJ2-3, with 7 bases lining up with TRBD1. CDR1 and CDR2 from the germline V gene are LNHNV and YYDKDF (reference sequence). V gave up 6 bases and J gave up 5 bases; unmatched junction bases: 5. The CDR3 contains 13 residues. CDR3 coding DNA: TGTGCCACCAGAATACAGGGGTTAGATACGCAGTATTTT. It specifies CATRIQGLDTQYF.

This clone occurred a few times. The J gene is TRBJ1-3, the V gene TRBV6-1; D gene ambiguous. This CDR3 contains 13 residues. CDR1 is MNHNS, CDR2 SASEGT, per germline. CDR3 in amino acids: CGFRTSSGNTIYF. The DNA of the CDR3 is TGTGGATTTAGAACTTCCTCTGGAAACACCATATATTTT.

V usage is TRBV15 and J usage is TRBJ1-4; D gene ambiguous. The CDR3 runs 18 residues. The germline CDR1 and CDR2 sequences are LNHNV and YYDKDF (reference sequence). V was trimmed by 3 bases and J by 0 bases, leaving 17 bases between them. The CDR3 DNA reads TGTGCCACCAGCAGGGATTGGAGGAATGTTGCAACTAATGAAAAACTGTTTTTT. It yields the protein CATSRDWRNVATNEKLFF.

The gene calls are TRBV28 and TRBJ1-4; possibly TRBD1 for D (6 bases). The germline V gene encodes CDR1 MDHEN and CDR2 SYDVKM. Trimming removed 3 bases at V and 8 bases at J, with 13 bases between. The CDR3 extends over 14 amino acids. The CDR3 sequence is CASSFRDIGEKLFF. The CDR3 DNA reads TGTGCCAGCAGTTTCCGGGACATAGGGGAAAAACTGTTTTTT. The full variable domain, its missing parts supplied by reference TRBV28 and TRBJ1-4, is DVKVTQSSRYLVKRTGEKVFLECVQDMDHENMFWYRQDPGLGLRLIYFSYDVKMKEKGDIPEGYSVSREKKERFSLILESASTNQTSMYLCASSFRDIGEKLFFGSGTQLSVL.

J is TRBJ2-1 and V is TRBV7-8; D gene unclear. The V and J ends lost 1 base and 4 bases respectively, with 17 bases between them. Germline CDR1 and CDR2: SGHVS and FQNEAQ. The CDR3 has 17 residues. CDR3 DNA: TGTGCCAGCAGCTTAGAGGCGAGATCTGGCAGGTACAATGAGCAGTTCTTC. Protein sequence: CASSLEARSGRYNEQFF.

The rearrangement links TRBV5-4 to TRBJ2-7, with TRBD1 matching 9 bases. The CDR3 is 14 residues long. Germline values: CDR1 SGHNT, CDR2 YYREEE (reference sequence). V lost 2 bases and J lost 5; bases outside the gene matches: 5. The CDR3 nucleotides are TGTGCCAGCAGCTTTGGACAGGGGCTGAACGAGCAGTACTTC. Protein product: CASSFGQGLNEQYF.

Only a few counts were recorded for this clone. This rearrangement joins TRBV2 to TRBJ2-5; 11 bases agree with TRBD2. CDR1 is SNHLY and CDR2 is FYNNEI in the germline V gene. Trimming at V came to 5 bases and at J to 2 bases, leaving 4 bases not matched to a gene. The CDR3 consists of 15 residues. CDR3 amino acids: CASSPRLAGQETQYF. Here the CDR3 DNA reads TGTGCCAGCAGTCCCAGACTAGCGGGACAAGAGACCCAGTACTTC.

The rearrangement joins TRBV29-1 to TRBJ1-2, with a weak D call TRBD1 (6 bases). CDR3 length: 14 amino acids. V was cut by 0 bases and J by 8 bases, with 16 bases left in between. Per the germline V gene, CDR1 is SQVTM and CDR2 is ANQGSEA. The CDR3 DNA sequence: TGCAGCGTTGAAGATCCGGAAGGGGGGGGAGGCTACACCTTC. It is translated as CSVEDPEGGGGYTF.

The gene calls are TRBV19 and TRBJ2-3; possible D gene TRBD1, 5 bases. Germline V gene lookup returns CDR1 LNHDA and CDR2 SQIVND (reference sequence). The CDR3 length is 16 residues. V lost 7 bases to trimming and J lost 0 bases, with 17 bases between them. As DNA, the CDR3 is TGTGCCAGTATGGACACGGCCTATACTAGCACAGATACGCAGTATTTT. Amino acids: CASMDTAYTSTDTQYF.

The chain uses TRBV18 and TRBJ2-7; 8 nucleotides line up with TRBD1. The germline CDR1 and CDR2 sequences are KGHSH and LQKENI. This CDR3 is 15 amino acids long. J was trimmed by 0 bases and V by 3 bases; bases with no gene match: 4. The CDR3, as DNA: TGTGCCAGCTCACCGAAGGGACAGGTCTCCTACGAGCAGTACTTC. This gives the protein CASSPKGQVSYEQYF.

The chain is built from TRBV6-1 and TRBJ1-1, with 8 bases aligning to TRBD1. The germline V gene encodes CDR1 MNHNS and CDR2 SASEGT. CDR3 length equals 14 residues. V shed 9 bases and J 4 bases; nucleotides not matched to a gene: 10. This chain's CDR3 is CASSRAGQGTEAFF. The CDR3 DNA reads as TGTGCCAGTTCTCGTGCCGGACAGGGCACTGAAGCTTTCTTT.